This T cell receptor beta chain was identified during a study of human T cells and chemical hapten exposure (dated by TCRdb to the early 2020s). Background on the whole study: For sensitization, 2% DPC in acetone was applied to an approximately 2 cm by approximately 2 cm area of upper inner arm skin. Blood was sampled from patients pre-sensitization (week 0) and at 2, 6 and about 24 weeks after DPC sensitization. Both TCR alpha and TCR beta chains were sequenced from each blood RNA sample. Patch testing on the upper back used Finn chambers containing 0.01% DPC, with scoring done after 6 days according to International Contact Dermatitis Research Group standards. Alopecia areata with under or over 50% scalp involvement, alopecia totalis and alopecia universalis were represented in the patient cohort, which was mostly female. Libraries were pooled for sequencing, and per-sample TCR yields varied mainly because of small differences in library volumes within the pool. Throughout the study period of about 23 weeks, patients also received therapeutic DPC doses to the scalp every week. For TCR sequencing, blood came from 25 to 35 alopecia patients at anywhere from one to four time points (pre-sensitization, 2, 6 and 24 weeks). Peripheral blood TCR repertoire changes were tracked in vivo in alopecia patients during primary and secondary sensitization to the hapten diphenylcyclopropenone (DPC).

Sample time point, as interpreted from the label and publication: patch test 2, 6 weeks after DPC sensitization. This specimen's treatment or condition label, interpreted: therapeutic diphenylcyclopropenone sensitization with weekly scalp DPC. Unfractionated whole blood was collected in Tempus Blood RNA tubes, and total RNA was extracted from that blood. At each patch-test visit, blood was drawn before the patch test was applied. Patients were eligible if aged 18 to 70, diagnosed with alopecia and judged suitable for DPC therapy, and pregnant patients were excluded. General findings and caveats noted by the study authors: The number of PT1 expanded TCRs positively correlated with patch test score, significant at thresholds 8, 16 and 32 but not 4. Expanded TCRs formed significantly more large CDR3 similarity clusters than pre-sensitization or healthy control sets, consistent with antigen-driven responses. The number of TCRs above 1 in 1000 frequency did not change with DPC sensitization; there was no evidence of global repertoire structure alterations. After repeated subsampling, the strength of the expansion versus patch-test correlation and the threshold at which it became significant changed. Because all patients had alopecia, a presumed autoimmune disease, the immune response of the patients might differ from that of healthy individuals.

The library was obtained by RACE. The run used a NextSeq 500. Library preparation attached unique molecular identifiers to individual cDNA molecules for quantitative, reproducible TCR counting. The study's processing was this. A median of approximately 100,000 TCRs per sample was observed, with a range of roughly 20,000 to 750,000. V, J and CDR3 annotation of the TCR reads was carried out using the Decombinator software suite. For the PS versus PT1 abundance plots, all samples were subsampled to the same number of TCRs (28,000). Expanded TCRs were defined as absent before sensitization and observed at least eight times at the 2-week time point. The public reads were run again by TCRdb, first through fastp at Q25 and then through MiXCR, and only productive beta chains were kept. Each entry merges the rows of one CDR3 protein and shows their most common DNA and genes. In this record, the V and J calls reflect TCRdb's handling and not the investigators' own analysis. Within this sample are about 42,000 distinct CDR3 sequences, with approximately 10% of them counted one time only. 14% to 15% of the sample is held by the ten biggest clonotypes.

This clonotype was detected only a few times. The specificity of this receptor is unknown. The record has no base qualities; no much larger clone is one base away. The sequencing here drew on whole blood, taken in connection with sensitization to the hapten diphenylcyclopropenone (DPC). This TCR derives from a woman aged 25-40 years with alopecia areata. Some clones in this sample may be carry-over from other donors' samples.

The DNA sequence is TGTGCCAGCAGCCCAACCTCGGGGACGCACACAGATACGCAGTATTTT. It encodes CASSPTSGTHTDTQYF. The chain is assembled from TRBV9 and TRBJ2-3; the D assignment is uncertain and may be TRBD1 or TRBD2, with 5 bases supporting each. CDR1 SGDLS and CDR2 YYNGEE were looked up in the germline V gene. The V and J ends are trimmed by 4 bases and 2 bases, leaving 17 bases between them. The CDR3 starts with the cysteine, ends with the phenylalanine, and has 16 residues. Of all the DNA, just the CDR3 is kept, 48 bases in frame from base 1. This CDR3, with the reference TRBV9 and TRBJ2-3 proteins standing in past its ends, gives the full variable domain DSGVTQTPKHLITATGQRVTLRCSPRSGDLSVYWYQQSLDQGLQFLIQYYNGEERAKGNILERFSAQQFPDLHSELNLSSLELGDSALYFCASSPTSGTHTDTQYFGPGTRLTVL.